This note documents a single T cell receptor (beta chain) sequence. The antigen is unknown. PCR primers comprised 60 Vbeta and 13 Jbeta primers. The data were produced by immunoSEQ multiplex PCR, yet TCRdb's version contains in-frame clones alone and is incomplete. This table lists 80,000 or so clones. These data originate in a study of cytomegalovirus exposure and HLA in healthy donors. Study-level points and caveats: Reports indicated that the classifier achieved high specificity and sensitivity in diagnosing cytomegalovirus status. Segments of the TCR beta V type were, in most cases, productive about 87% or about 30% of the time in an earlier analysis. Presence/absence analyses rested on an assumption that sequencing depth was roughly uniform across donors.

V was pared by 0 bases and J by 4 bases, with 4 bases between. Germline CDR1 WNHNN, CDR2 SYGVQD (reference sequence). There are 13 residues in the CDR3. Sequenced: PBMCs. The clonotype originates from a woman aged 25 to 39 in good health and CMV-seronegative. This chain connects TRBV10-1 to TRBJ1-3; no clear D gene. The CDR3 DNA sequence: TGCGCCAGCAGTGAGTCGAGAGGAAACACCATATATTTT. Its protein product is CASSESRGNTIYF.